Following are 27 T cell receptor beta chains from one sample sequenced in a study of blood T cell repertoires in COVID-19. The protocol was immunoSEQ multiplex PCR, while the TCRdb copy is restricted to in-frame clones and leaves out a portion. The table includes fewer than 250,000 clones, 89% detected once. The sequencing input was peripheral blood. All receptors come from a woman in her thirties or forties with acute or convalescent COVID-19.

The V call is TRBV7-3, the J call TRBJ2-5, with D hard to call. V dropped 3 bases and J dropped 5 bases, with 10 bases sitting between them. Per the germline V gene, CDR1 is SGHTA and CDR2 is FQGTGA. CDR3 size: 13 residues. CDR3 amino acids: CASSFSGAETQYF. The CDR3 coding sequence is TGTGCCAGCAGCTTTTCGGGTGCGGAGACCCAGTACTTC.

This clone was counted a single time. The V call is TRBV6-6, the J call TRBJ1-1, with TRBD1 matching 9 bases. The CDR3 is made up of 14 amino acids. V lost 6 bases and J lost 3; bases outside the gene matches: 5. Germline lookup yields CDR1 MNHNY and CDR2 SVGAGI (reference sequence). The CDR3 region is CASSPQGADTEAFF. In nucleotides, the CDR3 is TGTGCCAGCAGCCCACAGGGGGCGGACACTGAAGCTTTCTTT.

The chain joins TRBV6-5 to TRBJ1-2; 9 nucleotides agree with TRBD1. Germline V CDR1 and CDR2: MNHEY, SVGAGI. J was trimmed by 4 bases and V by 2 bases; bases with no gene match: 2. There are 14 residues in the CDR3. This chain's CDR3 is CASSYTGGGYGYTF. DNA for the CDR3: TGTGCCAGCAGTTACACAGGGGGCGGCTATGGCTACACCTTC.

The gene calls are TRBV6-1 and TRBJ2-2; maybe TRBD1 (5 bases). The CDR3 runs to 14 residues. Trimming took off 3 bases at V and 4 bases at J, with 9 bases between the two ends. CDR1 and CDR2 from the germline V gene are MNHNS and SASEGT. The chain's CDR3 is CASSDGRATGELFF. CDR3 coding DNA: TGTGCCAGCAGTGACGGCAGGGCCACCGGGGAGCTGTTTTTT.

CDR3 sequence reads: CASSREGGGAYEQYV. The CDR3 region has the DNA TGTGCCAGCAGCCGGGAGGGCGGGGGCGCCTACGAGCAGTACGTC. The rearrangement uses TRBV5-5 and TRBJ2-7, with 8 positions matching TRBD2. The germline CDR1 and CDR2 sequences are SGHKS and YYEKEE (reference sequence). V lost 4 bases and J lost 2; bases outside the gene matches: 8. CDR3 length equals 15 residues.

This chain connects TRBV18 to TRBJ1-3; tentatively, D is TRBD1 (6 bases). This CDR3 has 17 amino acids. V lost 1 base and J lost 0, with 13 bases in between. CDR1 and CDR2 (germline): KGHSH, LQKENI. Here the CDR3 reads CASSPRTGFPSGNTIYF. In nucleotides, the CDR3 is TGTGCCAGCTCACCACGAACAGGGTTCCCCTCTGGAAACACCATATATTTT.

V usage is TRBV2 and J usage is TRBJ1-3, with D possibly being TRBD1 (5 bases). Trimming left V 2 bases short and J 4 bases short, with 9 bases between. The CDR3 has 14 amino acids. CDR1 is SNHLY, CDR2 FYNNEI, per germline. The CDR3 spells CASSERAGGNTIYF. CDR3 nucleotide sequence: TGTGCCAGCAGTGAAAGGGCAGGGGGAAACACCATATATTTT. The variable domain in full, with the rest retrieved from reference TRBV2 and TRBJ1-3, is EPEVTQTPSHQVTQMGQEVILRCVPISNHLYFYWYRQILGQKVEFLVSFYNNEISEKSEIFDDQFSVERPDGSNFTLKIRSTKLEDSAMYFCASSERAGGNTIYFGEGSWLTVV.

The chain couples TRBV6-6 to TRBJ1-2; TRBD1 aligns across 7 bases. The germline CDR1 and CDR2 sequences are MNHNY and SVGAGI (reference sequence). This CDR3 is built from 12 residues. After removal of 5 bases from V and 7 bases from J, the junction contained 4 bases not matched to a gene. The CDR3 sequence is CASSKGAGGYTF. For the CDR3, the DNA is TGTGCCAGCAGTAAGGGGGCCGGTGGCTACACCTTC.

The rearrangement links TRBV28 to TRBJ2-5, with 11 bases that match TRBD2. The length of the CDR3 is 17 residues. V shed 4 bases and J 4 bases; nucleotides not matched to a gene: 11. Looked up from germline, CDR1 is MDHEN and CDR2 is SYDVKM. The CDR3 spells CASSSKRGLAGGETQYF. The CDR3 DNA sequence: TGTGCCAGCAGTTCAAAAAGAGGTCTAGCGGGGGGAGAGACCCAGTACTTC. Combining the CDR3 with reference TRBV28 and TRBJ2-5 gives the whole variable domain DVKVTQSSRYLVKRTGEKVFLECVQDMDHENMFWYRQDPGLGLRLIYFSYDVKMKEKGDIPEGYSVSREKKERFSLILESASTNQTSMYLCASSSKRGLAGGETQYFGPGTRLLVL.

This chain uses TRBV10-2 with TRBJ2-1; 8 bases are shared with TRBD1. The length of the CDR3 is 14 residues. CDR1 WSHSY and CDR2 SAAADI come from the germline V gene. Trimming cost V 10 bases and J 3 bases; bases outside gene matches: 8. The CDR3 bases are TGCGCCACTAATCCAGGGGGCCTCTACAATGAGCAGTTCTTC. This encodes CATNPGGLYNEQFF.

The CDR3 sequence is CAWTLTAGSLHF. The CDR3 nucleotides read TGTGCCTGGACCTTAACTGCGGGGTCCCTCCACTTT. The chain joins TRBV30 to TRBJ1-6; the D is unclear. The germline gives CDR1 GTSNPN, CDR2 SVGIG (reference sequence). CDR3 length equals 12 residues. The germline V and J ends were trimmed by 4 bases and 14 bases, with 15 bases remaining between them.

The chain links TRBV5-8 to TRBJ1-4, with a tentative D call TRBD1 (5 bases). V was pared by 2 bases and J by 5 bases, with 13 bases between. This CDR3 comprises 15 residues. The V gene's germline CDR1 is SGHTS and CDR2 YDEGEE. Written as DNA, the CDR3 is TGTGCCAGCAGCTTTAGAGACAGCGCGAATGAAAAACTGTTTTTT. Translation gives CASSFRDSANEKLFF.

The chain carries TRBV6-1 and TRBJ1-5; D is uncertain. Between the trimmed V and J ends, which lost 2 bases and 0 bases, there was a span of 11 bases. The length of the CDR3 is 16 residues. Germline V lookup: CDR1 MNHNS, CDR2 SASEGT. In DNA form, the CDR3 reads TGTGCCAGCAGTGAAATAACAGCGGATAGCAATCAGCCCCAGCATTTT. Its translation: CASSEITADSNQPQHF.

This rearrangement joins TRBV19 to TRBJ1-5; 9 bases line up with TRBD1. V dropped 8 bases and J dropped 5; count of bases not matched to a gene: 16. The CDR3 loop spans 17 amino acids. In germline, CDR1 is LNHDA, CDR2 SQIVND (reference sequence). The CDR3 region has the DNA TGTGCCAGTGGTGATAGGTGGACAGGGGCAACTTATCAGCCCCAGCATTTT. Protein: CASGDRWTGATYQPQHF.

The rearrangement links TRBV6-5 to TRBJ2-7, with TRBD2 as a possible D gene (5 bases). CDR3 size: 14 residues. Germline V CDR1 and CDR2: MNHEY, SVGAGI. V gave up 5 bases and J gave up 0 bases, with 11 bases separating them. The CDR3, as DNA: TGTGCCAGCAGTCGCTCTGCGGGCTCCTACGAGCAGTACGTC. Its translation: CASSRSAGSYEQYV.

V usage is TRBV12-2 and J usage is TRBJ2-1; TRBD2, the table's D call, was not compared with the DNA. TRBV12-2 is a pseudogene segment. There are 13 residues in the CDR3. The chain's CDR3 is CASRFRLYNEQFF. In DNA form, the CDR3 reads TGTGCAAGTCGCTTTCGACTGTACAATGAGCAGTTCTTC.

The chain employs TRBV2 and TRBJ1-5; 7 nucleotides match TRBD1. The CDR3 spans 22 residues. Trimming at V came to 5 bases and at J to 2 bases, leaving 27 bases not matched to a gene. Germline V gene sequence: CDR1 SNHLY, CDR2 FYNNEI. The chain's CDR3 is CASSHRVTRTGLQVFGNQPQHF. The CDR3 DNA reads as TGTGCCAGCAGTCACCGGGTGACTAGGACAGGTCTCCAAGTATTTGGCAATCAGCCCCAGCATTTT. The variable domain in full, completed from reference TRBV2 and TRBJ1-5, reads EPEVTQTPSHQVTQMGQEVILRCVPISNHLYFYWYRQILGQKVEFLVSFYNNEISEKSEIFDDQFSVERPDGSNFTLKIRSTKLEDSAMYFCASSHRVTRTGLQVFGNQPQHFGDGTRLSIL.

In this sample, this clone turned up once. The chain is built from TRBV19 and TRBJ1-3; no reliable D call. The CDR3 is 15 residues long. From germline, CDR1 is LNHDA and CDR2 SQIVND (reference sequence). The V end was cut by 2 bases, the J end by 2 bases, with 10 bases between. DNA of the CDR3: TGTGCCAGTAGTATATCAGGCAACCCTGGAAACACCATATATTTT. Translation gives CASSISGNPGNTIYF. Full variable domain (outside the CDR3, taken from reference TRBV19 and TRBJ1-3): DGGITQSPKYLFRKEGQNVTLSCEQNLNHDAMYWYRQDPGQGLRLIYYSQIVNDFQKGDIAEGYSVSREKKESFPLTVTSAQKNPTAFYLCASSISGNPGNTIYFGEGSWLTVV.

The rearrangement uses TRBV7-8 and TRBJ1-6; maybe TRBD1 (5 bases). CDR1 and CDR2 from the germline V gene are SGHVS and FQNEAQ. The CDR3 has 17 residues. The V end was cut by 0 bases, the J end by 10 bases, with 19 bases between. CDR3 coding DNA: TGTGCCAGCAGCTTAGCCCAAGGGGCAGGCGGTAGCTCACCCCTCCACTTT. Translation: CASSLAQGAGGSSPLHF.

The rearrangement joins TRBV19 to TRBJ2-4; D gene uncertain. The germline CDR1 and CDR2 sequences are LNHDA and SQIVND (reference sequence). There are 16 residues in the CDR3. Trimming left V 6 bases short and J 1 base short, with 16 bases between. CDR3 nucleotides: TGTGCCAGTAGCTCCAGGCTTTCAAGTGCCAAAAACATTCAGTACTTC. It is translated as CASSSRLSSAKNIQYF.

V usage is TRBV19 and J usage is TRBJ1-6, with TRBD1 matching 9 bases. There are 14 residues in the CDR3. V lost 5 bases, J lost 8 bases, and 4 bases stayed unmatched. Germline loops: CDR1 LNHDA, CDR2 SQIVND (reference sequence). This CDR3 reads CASSRTGDDSPLHF. The CDR3 DNA is TGTGCCAGTAGTCGGACAGGGGATGATTCACCCCTCCACTTT. Variable domain in full (rest from reference TRBV19 and TRBJ1-6): DGGITQSPKYLFRKEGQNVTLSCEQNLNHDAMYWYRQDPGQGLRLIYYSQIVNDFQKGDIAEGYSVSREKKESFPLTVTSAQKNPTAFYLCASSRTGDDSPLHFGNGTRLTVT.

The J gene is TRBJ1-5, the V gene TRBV12-5; no definite D call. The CDR3 spans 13 residues. Germline V lookup: CDR1 LGHNT, CDR2 FRNRAP. V was shortened by 5 bases and J by 2 bases, with 7 bases between the two germline ends. In nucleotides, the CDR3 is TGTGCTAGTGGTCCCGGGGGCAATCAGCCCCAGCATTTT. Amino acids: CASGPGGNQPQHF.

V is TRBV30 and J is TRBJ1-5, with 8 positions matching TRBD1. J lost 2 bases, V lost 7 bases, and 4 bases had no gene match. Germline CDR1 reads GTSNPN; CDR2 reads SVGIG (reference sequence). The CDR3 has 13 amino acids. The CDR3 DNA sequence: TGTGCCTTCGAGACAGGGGGCAATCAGCCCCAGCATTTT. Translating gives CAFETGGNQPQHF.

The J gene is TRBJ1-4, the V gene TRBV5-1; 7 bases fit TRBD1. CDR3 length: 14 residues. Germline CDR1 and CDR2: SGHRS and YFSETQ. With V trimmed by 2 bases and J by 8 bases, 6 bases remained unmatched. CDR3 sequence: CASSLNRGEEKLFF. The DNA for the CDR3 is TGCGCCAGCAGCTTAAACAGGGGTGAGGAAAAACTGTTTTTT.

This chain joins TRBV15 and TRBJ1-2; 7 bases are a match to TRBD1. This CDR3 comprises 14 residues. Germline loops: CDR1 LNHNV, CDR2 YYDKDF (reference sequence). Trimming at V came to 0 bases and at J to 8 bases, leaving 6 bases not matched to a gene. CDR3 region: CATSRDQGVKGYTF. CDR3 bases: TGTGCCACCAGCAGAGACCAGGGGGTAAAGGGCTACACCTTC.

The genes are TRBV6-1 and TRBJ1-2; D is possibly TRBD1 (6 bases). This CDR3 region has 15 residues. The germline CDR1 and CDR2 sequences are MNHNS and SASEGT. The V and J ends lost 3 bases and 3 bases respectively, with 14 bases between them. The CDR3 loop reads CASSENVGADYGYTF. DNA of the CDR3: TGTGCCAGCAGTGAGAATGTGGGGGCAGACTATGGCTACACCTTC.

The J gene is TRBJ1-1, the V gene TRBV5-5; D possibly corresponds to TRBD1 (6 bases). V shed 3 bases and J shed 0 bases, with 9 bases lying between them. The CDR3 sequence is 14 residues long. Germline CDR1 SGHKS, CDR2 YYEKEE (reference sequence). CDR3: CASSWGHVNTEAFF. CDR3 in DNA: TGTGCCAGCAGCTGGGGACATGTGAACACTGAAGCTTTCTTT. The full variable domain, in which reference TRBV5-5 and TRBJ1-1 provide the parts outside the CDR3, is DAGVTQSPTHLIKTRGQQVTLRCSPISGHKSVSWYQQVLGQGPQFIFQYYEKEERGRGNFPDRFSARQFPNYSSELNVNALLLGDSALYLCASSWGHVNTEAFFGQGTRLTVV.